Each of the 8 T cell receptor beta chains below was sequenced from the same sample in a study of blood T cell repertoires in COVID-19. Produced via immunoSEQ multiplex PCR; TCRdb's table is partial and in-frame only. The data show some 89,000 clones, 87% seen once. Sequencing input: peripheral blood. These receptors were obtained from a human donor in a cohort sampled during active COVID-19.

The chain has TRBV9 and TRBJ2-1, with 7 bases identical to TRBD2. CDR3 length equals 12 residues. Germline trimming cut 4 bases from V and 9 bases from J; bases unmatched to any gene: 4. Germline V gene lookup returns CDR1 SGDLS and CDR2 YYNGEE. The DNA of the CDR3 is TGTGCCAGCAGCCCCGGCGGGGGTGAGCAGTTCTTC. Translated, it gives CASSPGGGEQFF.

The table lists this clone with a count of one. This chain joins TRBV30 and TRBJ1-1, with TRBD1 as a possible D gene (5 bases). Germline V lookup: CDR1 GTSNPN, CDR2 SVGIG (reference sequence). Trimming shortened V by 0 bases and J by 5 bases, and 16 bases separated the two germline ends. This CDR3 has 15 amino acids. DNA for the CDR3: TGTGCCTGGAGTGTACCGGCAGGGACTGGAACTGAAGCTTTCTTT. It codes for CAWSVPAGTGTEAFF. The whole variable domain, filled in from reference TRBV30 and TRBJ1-1, reads SQTIHQWPATLVQPVGSPLSLECTVEGTSNPNLYWYRQAAGRGLQLLFYSVGIGQISSEVPQNLSASRPQDRQFILSSKKLLLSDSGFYLCAWSVPAGTGTEAFFGQGTRLTVV.

The V gene is TRBV11-3, the J gene TRBJ2-3, with D possibly being TRBD2 (6 bases). Germline V CDR1 and CDR2: SGHNT, YENEEA. The CDR3 is 15 amino acids. The ends were cut back, 5 bases at V and 2 bases at J, with 14 bases in the middle. The CDR3 bases are TGTGCCAGCAGCCAAGACGGGGGTTCCACAGATACGCAGTATTTT. Translated, it gives CASSQDGGSTDTQYF.

The rearrangement links TRBV19 to TRBJ2-2; D might be TRBD1 (5 bases). The CDR3 is made up of 19 amino acids. Germline V lookup: CDR1 LNHDA, CDR2 SQIVND (reference sequence). V lost 3 bases and J lost 1, with 21 bases in between. The CDR3 is CASSIAVGRARQNTGELFF. The DNA of the CDR3 is TGTGCCAGTAGTATCGCAGTTGGCAGGGCCCGACAGAACACCGGGGAGCTGTTTTTT. Together with reference TRBV19 and TRBJ2-2, the CDR3 gives the full variable domain: DGGITQSPKYLFRKEGQNVTLSCEQNLNHDAMYWYRQDPGQGLRLIYYSQIVNDFQKGDIAEGYSVSREKKESFPLTVTSAQKNPTAFYLCASSIAVGRARQNTGELFFGEGSRLTVL.

V gene TRBV19 combines with J gene TRBJ2-7, with 12 bases aligning to TRBD2. This CDR3 is 14 amino acids long. In germline, CDR1 is LNHDA, CDR2 SQIVND (reference sequence). Germline trimming cut 5 bases from V and 4 bases from J; bases unmatched to any gene: 3. The CDR3 loop is CASSLGLAGYEQYF. The CDR3 DNA is TGTGCCAGTAGTCTCGGACTAGCGGGATACGAGCAGTACTTC. Looking up the rest from reference TRBV19 and TRBJ2-7 gives the full variable domain: DGGITQSPKYLFRKEGQNVTLSCEQNLNHDAMYWYRQDPGQGLRLIYYSQIVNDFQKGDIAEGYSVSREKKESFPLTVTSAQKNPTAFYLCASSLGLAGYEQYFGPGTRLTVT.

A single count supports this clone. The V and J genes are TRBV21-1 and TRBJ2-6; the D call TRBD1 from the table was never checked on the DNA. TRBV21-1 is tagged as a pseudogene. The CDR3 loop spans 18 amino acids. The CDR3: CASSEPGQGVPGANVLTF. The CDR3, as DNA: TGTGCCAGCAGCGAGCCGGGACAGGGTGTTCCTGGGGCCAACGTCCTGACTTTC.

This chain uses TRBV2 with TRBJ2-5, with 14 bases aligning to TRBD2. The length of the CDR3 is 15 residues. Germline CDR1 and CDR2: SNHLY and FYNNEI. V trimming: 7 bases; J trimming: 5 bases; junction bases outside the gene matches: 6. The CDR3 loop is CASIGLAGGRETQYF. The CDR3 DNA follows: TGTGCCAGCATTGGACTAGCGGGAGGTCGGGAGACCCAGTACTTC.

This clone was observed a handful of times. The CDR3 reads CASSRRTGGAEKLFF. The CDR3 DNA sequence: TGTGCCAGCAGTCGTCGTACGGGGGGCGCCGAAAAACTGTTTTTT. This chain uses TRBV27 with TRBJ1-4; D may be TRBD1 (6 bases). CDR3 size: 15 residues. CDR1 is MNHEY, CDR2 SMNVEV, per germline (reference sequence). V lost 5 bases to trimming and J lost 8 bases, with 18 bases between them.